These 17 T cell receptor beta chains share one sample of origin, sequenced in a study of blood T cell repertoires in COVID-19. Profiled with immunoSEQ multiplex PCR; TCRdb holds only in-frame clones, not every one. The data contain 150,000 or so clones, roughly 82% of them singletons. Sequencing was performed on peripheral blood. The receptors stem from a woman in her forties or fifties with acute or convalescent COVID-19.

The chain recombines TRBV10-2 with TRBJ2-7, with TRBD2 identical over 12 bases. CDR1 and CDR2 (germline): WSHSY, SAAADI. Trimming cost V 7 bases and J 2 bases; bases outside gene matches: 18. The CDR3 sequence is 19 residues long. This chain's CDR3 is CASTDLVLLAGGQPYEQYF. CDR3 DNA: TGCGCCAGCACCGATCTGGTTCTACTAGCGGGGGGTCAACCCTACGAGCAGTACTTC.

The chain joins TRBV3-1 (or the pseudogene TRBV3-2) to TRBJ2-7; 11 nucleotides align to TRBD2. In germline, CDR1 is LGHDT, CDR2 YNNKEL (reference sequence). V lost 1 base and J lost 0; bases outside the gene matches: 2. There are 16 residues in the CDR3. CDR3 nucleotide sequence: TGTGCCAGCAGCCAAGGACTAGCGGGGACCTCCTACGAGCAGTACTTC. It specifies CASSQGLAGTSYEQYF.

Note on this clone: Its ends do not fully match the called genes, so a read error is possible. V is TRBV27 and J is TRBJ2-1, with TRBD2 as a possible D gene (5 bases). This CDR3 has 17 residues. Germline V gene data show CDR1 as MNHEY and CDR2 as SMNVEV (reference sequence). The CDR3 protein is CAGSLRMRVGAYNEQFF. CDR3 in DNA: TGTGCCGGCAGTTTAAGGATGAGGGTTGGGGCCTACAATGAGCAGTTCTTC.

The DNA of the CDR3 is TGTGCCACCAGTGATACCCAGCGGGCAGACATCGGGGAGCTGTTTTTT. Its protein is CATSDTQRADIGELFF. The V call is TRBV24-1, the J call TRBJ2-2, with TRBD2 as a possible D gene (6 bases). The CDR3 has 16 residues. Germline CDR1 is KGHDR and CDR2 is SFDVKD. The V and J ends lost 3 bases and 7 bases respectively, with 17 bases between them.

V and J are TRBV19 and TRBJ2-2; TRBD2 matches 7 bases. This CDR3 contains 15 residues. Trimming cost V 3 bases and J 4 bases; bases outside gene matches: 5. Germline V gives CDR1 LNHDA, CDR2 SQIVND (reference sequence). For the CDR3, the DNA is TGTGCCAGTAGTATCTTTAGCGGGTCCACCGGGGAGCTGTTTTTT. Translating it yields CASSIFSGSTGELFF.

This clone has a single count. The chain has TRBV4-2 and TRBJ1-5; 7 nucleotides match TRBD1. This CDR3 is 16 amino acids long. Germline V gene data show CDR1 as LGHNA and CDR2 as YNFKEQ. The ends lost 0 bases at V and 3 bases at J; junction bases unmatched: 5. CDR3 residues: CASSQDGTGANQPQHF. The CDR3 nucleotides are TGTGCCAGCAGCCAAGACGGTACAGGGGCCAATCAGCCCCAGCATTTT.

V usage is TRBV10-3 and J usage is TRBJ1-1; TRBD1 might be the D (6 bases). The CDR3 is made up of 17 amino acids. V lost 3 bases and J lost 2, with 19 bases in between. From germline, CDR1 is ENHRY and CDR2 SYGVKD. DNA for the CDR3: TGTGCCATCAGTGAAGGTTATGATTGGGGGGGCAACACTGAAGCTTTCTTT. Its translation: CAISEGYDWGGNTEAFF.

The chain has TRBV7-2 and TRBJ2-1; TRBD2 might be the D (6 bases). V was pared by 8 bases and J by 10 bases, with 18 bases between. The CDR3 consists of 13 residues. Per germline, CDR1 SGHTA and CDR2 FQGNSA. Here the CDR3 reads CASSAGSLSEQFF. The CDR3 DNA sequence: TGTGCCAGCTCGGCGGGAAGCCTTTCGGAGCAGTTCTTC.

Comments on this clone: Other DNA sequences in this sample translate to the same CDR3. V usage is TRBV7-2 and J usage is TRBJ2-2, with D possibly matching TRBD2 (6 bases). V lost 2 bases and J 8 bases, leaving 15 bases between the germline ends. Looked up from germline, CDR1 is SGHTA and CDR2 is FQGNSA. This CDR3 spans 15 amino acids. CDR3 sequence reads: CASSLLTSWAGELFF. The CDR3 bases are TGTGCCAGCAGCTTATTAACTAGCTGGGCTGGGGAGCTGTTTTTT.

The chain recombines TRBV4-1 with TRBJ2-1; maybe TRBD2 (5 bases). Germline lookup yields CDR1 MGHRA and CDR2 YSYEKL. V was trimmed by 0 bases and J by 5 bases, leaving 14 bases between them. The CDR3 loop spans 16 amino acids. The CDR3 protein is CASSQESGLVNNEQFF. DNA for the CDR3: TGCGCCAGCAGCCAAGAATCTGGACTTGTTAACAATGAGCAGTTCTTC.

V gene TRBV5-1 combines with J gene TRBJ2-3; 9 nucleotides agree with TRBD2. V was pared by 0 bases and J by 7 bases, with 9 bases of the junction left unmatched. CDR1 and CDR2 (germline): SGHRS, YFSETQ. There are 16 residues in the CDR3. CDR3 protein: CASSLAGWREGHTQYF. Here the CDR3 DNA reads TGCGCCAGCAGCTTGGCAGGATGGCGGGAGGGCCATACGCAGTATTTT.

For the CDR3, the DNA is TGTGCCAGCAGTTCCCCCCGAGACAGGCTTTCCTACGAGCAGTACTTC. Translated: CASSSPRDRLSYEQYF. This chain uses TRBV28 with TRBJ2-7; weak D call: TRBD1 (6 bases). The CDR3 length is 16 residues. V was cut by 4 bases and J by 1 base, with 17 bases left in between. Germline lookup yields CDR1 MDHEN and CDR2 SYDVKM.

This clone was detected once. CDR3 sequence reads: CASSLRGNQETQYF. The CDR3 DNA is TGTGCCAGCAGCTTACGGGGAAACCAAGAGACCCAGTACTTC. V and J are TRBV7-9 and TRBJ2-5; D may be TRBD2 (5 bases). Trimming cost V 2 bases and J 0 bases, with 7 bases left between them. The CDR3 loop spans 14 amino acids. Germline V gene data show CDR1 as SEHNR and CDR2 as FQNEAQ (reference sequence). The full variable domain, completed using reference TRBV7-9 and TRBJ2-5, is DTGVSQNPRHKITKRGQNVTFRCDPISEHNRLYWYRQTLGQGPEFLTYFQNEAQLEKSRLLSDRFSAERPKGSFSTLEIQRTEQGDSAMYLCASSLRGNQETQYFGPGTRLLVL.

The rearrangement joins TRBV7-2 to TRBJ2-1, with a possible D match to TRBD2 (7 bases). V was shortened by 4 bases and J by 6 bases, with 16 bases between the two germline ends. The length of the CDR3 is 15 residues. Germline V lookup: CDR1 SGHTA, CDR2 FQGNSA. The CDR3 sequence is CASSSGAAGANEQFF. The CDR3 DNA sequence: TGTGCCAGCAGCTCGGGAGCCGCGGGGGCCAATGAGCAGTTCTTC. The complete variable domain, with remaining parts taken from reference TRBV7-2 and TRBJ2-1, reads GAGVSQSPSNKVTEKGKDVELRCDPISGHTALYWYRQSLGQGLEFLIYFQGNSAPDKSGLPSDRFSAERTGGSVSTLTIQRTQQEDSAVYLCASSSGAAGANEQFFGPGTRLTVL.

The chain joins TRBV19 to TRBJ1-1; no clear D. Germline V gives CDR1 LNHDA, CDR2 SQIVND (reference sequence). This CDR3 is built from 14 residues. Trimming removed 0 bases at V and 3 bases at J, with 8 bases between. CDR3 in DNA: TGTGCCAGTAGTATAGACTTGCACTACACTGAAGCTTTCTTT. Protein sequence: CASSIDLHYTEAFF.

The V call is TRBV5-4, the J call TRBJ2-1, with 11 bases fitting TRBD2. The J segment lost 0 bases and the V segment lost 8 bases, leaving 13 bases of the junction unmatched. In germline, CDR1 is SGHNT, CDR2 YYREEE (reference sequence). The length of the CDR3 is 18 residues. The CDR3: CASWAGTSGRSSYNEQFF. The DNA for the CDR3 is TGTGCCAGTTGGGCCGGGACTAGCGGCCGTAGCTCCTACAATGAGCAGTTCTTC.

V is TRBV27 and J is TRBJ1-6; TRBD1 is a possible D gene (5 bases). Germline V gene data show CDR1 as MNHEY and CDR2 as SMNVEV (reference sequence). The CDR3 totals 16 residues. V dropped 1 base and J dropped 3 bases, with 10 bases sitting between them. In DNA form, the CDR3 reads TGTGCCAGCAGTTTATATGGGGCCTTCTATAATTCACCCCTCCACTTT. Translating it yields CASSLYGAFYNSPLHF.